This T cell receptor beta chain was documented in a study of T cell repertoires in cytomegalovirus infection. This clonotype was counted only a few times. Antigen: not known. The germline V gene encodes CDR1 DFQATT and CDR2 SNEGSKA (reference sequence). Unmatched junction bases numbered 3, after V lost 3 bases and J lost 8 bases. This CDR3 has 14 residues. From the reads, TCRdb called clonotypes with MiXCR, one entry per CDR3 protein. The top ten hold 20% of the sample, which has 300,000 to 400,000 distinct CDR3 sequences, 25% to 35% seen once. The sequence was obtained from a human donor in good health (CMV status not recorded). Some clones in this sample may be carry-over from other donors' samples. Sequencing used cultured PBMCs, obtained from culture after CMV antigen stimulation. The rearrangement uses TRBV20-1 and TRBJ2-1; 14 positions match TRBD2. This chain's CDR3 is CSARGTSGSDEQFF. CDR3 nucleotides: TGCAGTGCTAGGGGGACTAGCGGGAGCGATGAGCAGTTCTTC.